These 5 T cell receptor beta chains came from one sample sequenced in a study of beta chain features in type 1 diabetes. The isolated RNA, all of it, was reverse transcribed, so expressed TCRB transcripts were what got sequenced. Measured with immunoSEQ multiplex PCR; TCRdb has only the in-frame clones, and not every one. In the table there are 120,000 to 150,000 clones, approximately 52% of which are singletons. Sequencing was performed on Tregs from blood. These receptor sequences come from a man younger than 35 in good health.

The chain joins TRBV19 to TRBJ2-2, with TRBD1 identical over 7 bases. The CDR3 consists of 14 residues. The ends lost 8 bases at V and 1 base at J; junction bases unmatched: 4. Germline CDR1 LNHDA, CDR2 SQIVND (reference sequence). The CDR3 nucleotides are TGTGCCAGTTCCGGGACAGAGAACACCGGGGAGCTGTTTTTT. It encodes CASSGTENTGELFF.

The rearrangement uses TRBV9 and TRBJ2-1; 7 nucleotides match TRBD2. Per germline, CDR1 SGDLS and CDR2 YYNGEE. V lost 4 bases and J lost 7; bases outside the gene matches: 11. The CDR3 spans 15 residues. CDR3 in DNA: TGTGCCAGCAGCCCCCCGGCCCGGGGAGGGAATGAGCAGTTCTTC. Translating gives CASSPPARGGNEQFF.

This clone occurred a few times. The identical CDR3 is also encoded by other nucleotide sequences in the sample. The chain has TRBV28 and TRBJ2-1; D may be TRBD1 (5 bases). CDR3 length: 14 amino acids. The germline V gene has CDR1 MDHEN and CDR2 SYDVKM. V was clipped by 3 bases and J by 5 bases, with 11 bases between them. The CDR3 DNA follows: TGTGCCAGCAGTTTGGGGCAGGGTAACAATGAGCAGTTCTTC. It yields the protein CASSLGQGNNEQFF.

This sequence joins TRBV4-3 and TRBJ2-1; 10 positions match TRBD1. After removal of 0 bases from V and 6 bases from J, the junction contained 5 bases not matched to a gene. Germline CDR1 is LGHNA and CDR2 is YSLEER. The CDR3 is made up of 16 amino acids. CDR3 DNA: TGCGCCAGCAGCCAAGATTGGACAGGGGGTTTCAATGAGCAGTTCTTC. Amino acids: CASSQDWTGGFNEQFF.

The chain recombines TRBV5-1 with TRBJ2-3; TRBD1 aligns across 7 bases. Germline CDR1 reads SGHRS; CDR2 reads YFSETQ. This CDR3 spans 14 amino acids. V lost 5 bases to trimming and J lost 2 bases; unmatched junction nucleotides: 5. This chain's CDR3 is CASRPGTATDTQYF. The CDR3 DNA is TGCGCCAGCAGGCCCGGGACAGCCACAGATACGCAGTATTTT.